This paragraph reports one TCR beta chain. The entry originates in a study of response to subunit inactivated influenza vaccine. TCRdb re-derived calls from the RT-PCR reads in MiXCR, one entry per CDR3 protein. The profile shows 500,000 to 600,000 distinct CDR3 sequences, 10% to 12% of them singletons. The same data also went into a second study, on T cells expressing NK-cell markers. That source adds: Generation of TCR beta cDNA was performed by 5'RACE template switching incorporating UMIs.

The sequenced sample was PBMCs from blood, obtained on the day of vaccination. The receptor was isolated from a middle-aged man who received an inactivated influenza vaccine.

The chain's CDR3 is CASSLRTSGAPSYNEQFF. The CDR3 bases are TGCGCCAGCAGCCTTAGGACTAGCGGGGCTCCCTCCTACAATGAGCAGTTCTTC. J is TRBJ2-1 and V is TRBV4-1; 12 bases match TRBD2. The CDR3 sequence is 18 residues long. CDR1 MGHRA and CDR2 YSYEKL come from the germline V gene. With 4 bases clipped from V and 0 bases from J, the junction kept 7 bases outside the gene matches.